One and the same sample provided the 17 T cell receptor beta chains below, sequenced in a study of OX40 agonist ivuxolimab in advanced cancers. Using immunoSEQ multiplex PCR, the repertoire was profiled, and TCRdb retains in-frame clones only, with some absent. The sample includes around 41,000 clones, around four fifths of them seen just once. The source material was CD4+ or CD8+ T cells sorted from blood, sampled in a trial of the OX40 agonist ivuxolimab. Receptors originate from an adult with an advanced solid tumor such as melanoma, head and neck, liver or kidney cancer.

CDR3 in amino acids: CASNSAGPYNEQFF. CDR3 coding DNA: TGTGCCAGCAACTCGGCGGGGCCCTACAATGAGCAGTTCTTC. The chain links TRBV5-4 to TRBJ2-1; tentatively, D is TRBD2 (6 bases). Germline lookup yields CDR1 SGHNT and CDR2 YYREEE (reference sequence). The CDR3 spans 14 residues. V lost 6 bases, J lost 2 bases, and 12 bases lay in between.

The CDR3 DNA reads TGTGCCAGCAGTTGGACGGTCACTCCCGGAGCTTTCTTT. Its translation: CASSWTVTPGAFF. The V call is TRBV28, the J call TRBJ1-1; D is ambiguous. CDR1 and CDR2 (germline): MDHEN, SYDVKM. The CDR3 consists of 13 residues. V was shortened by 4 bases and J by 10 bases, with 16 bases between the two germline ends.

The chain combines TRBV28 with TRBJ1-2; D may be TRBD1 (5 bases). Germline CDR1 and CDR2: MDHEN and SYDVKM. V lost 1 base to trimming and J lost 2 bases, with 8 bases between them. The CDR3 loop spans 14 amino acids. The CDR3 loop reads CASSLSAGNYGYTF. CDR3 nucleotides: TGTGCCAGCAGTTTATCCGCAGGGAACTATGGCTACACCTTC.

Only a few counts were recorded for this clone. The V and J genes are TRBV28 and TRBJ1-1, with D unclear. Trimming cost V 3 bases and J 9 bases, with 11 bases left between them. The germline V gene has CDR1 MDHEN and CDR2 SYDVKM. CDR3 length: 12 residues. CDR3 amino acids: CASSFGALQAFF. In DNA form, the CDR3 reads TGTGCCAGCAGTTTCGGCGCACTGCAAGCTTTCTTT. The variable domain in full, completed from reference TRBV28 and TRBJ1-1, reads DVKVTQSSRYLVKRTGEKVFLECVQDMDHENMFWYRQDPGLGLRLIYFSYDVKMKEKGDIPEGYSVSREKKERFSLILESASTNQTSMYLCASSFGALQAFFGQGTRLTVV.

The chain is built from TRBV2 and TRBJ2-4; maybe TRBD2 (5 bases). Per germline, CDR1 SNHLY and CDR2 FYNNEI. The CDR3 consists of 14 residues. Trimming left V 1 base short and J 8 bases short, with 12 bases between. CDR3 loop: CASSEGRPGDIQYF. The CDR3 region has the DNA TGTGCCAGCAGTGAAGGGAGGCCCGGGGACATTCAGTACTTC.

The gene calls are TRBV6-5 and TRBJ2-6; D not resolved. Germline V gives CDR1 MNHEY, CDR2 SVGAGI. V gave up 0 bases and J gave up 1 base, with 7 bases separating them. This CDR3 spans 16 amino acids. This CDR3 reads CASSYSLVSGANVLTF. CDR3 bases: TGTGCCAGCAGTTACTCGTTGGTATCTGGGGCCAACGTCCTGACTTTC.

This clone was seen a single time. The chain carries TRBV11-2 and TRBJ2-3; no firm D call. Between the trimmed V and J ends, which lost 6 bases and 3 bases, there was a span of 4 bases. The germline V gene has CDR1 SGHAT and CDR2 FQNNGV. The CDR3 length is 11 residues. Here the CDR3 DNA reads TGTGCCAGCAGGTTTACAGATACGCAGTATTTT. The encoded protein is CASRFTDTQYF.

V usage is TRBV11-3 and J usage is TRBJ2-3; D call uncertain. V gave up 4 bases and J gave up 0 bases, with 14 bases separating them. Per the germline V gene, CDR1 is SGHNT and CDR2 is YENEEA. This CDR3 comprises 16 residues. The CDR3 DNA sequence: TGTGCCAGCAGCTCCAGATGGGCCTCTAGCACAGATACGCAGTATTTT. Its translation: CASSSRWASSTDTQYF.

This clone is medium-sized by share. V gene TRBV27 combines with J gene TRBJ2-2, with D unclear. The CDR3 is made up of 15 amino acids. The V gene's germline CDR1 is MNHEY and CDR2 SMNVEV (reference sequence). V lost 6 bases, J lost 3 bases, and 14 bases lay in between. CDR3 in amino acids: CASRPRRAYTGELFF. DNA for the CDR3: TGTGCCAGCAGGCCCCGTAGGGCCTACACCGGGGAGCTGTTTTTT.

This CDR3 reads CATSRGGTGGREAFF. CDR3 nucleotides: TGTGCCACCAGCAGAGGGGGGACAGGGGGCAGGGAAGCTTTCTTT. The chain uses TRBV15 and TRBJ1-1, with TRBD1 matching over 12 bases. With V trimmed by 1 base and J by 8 bases, 5 bases remained unmatched. Germline-derived CDR1 and CDR2 are LNHNV and YYDKDF (reference sequence). The CDR3 sequence is 15 residues long.

This chain links TRBV6-5 with TRBJ2-7, with D unclear. Germline V CDR1 and CDR2: MNHEY, SVGAGI. This CDR3 region has 14 residues. V lost 5 bases to trimming and J lost 4 bases, with 15 bases between them. The CDR3 here is CASSSRRAPYEQYF. CDR3 coding DNA: TGTGCCAGCAGTAGCCGAAGGGCCCCTTACGAGCAGTACTTC.

This chain joins TRBV30 and TRBJ2-2; TRBD2 matches at 15 bases. J lost 7 bases, V lost 2 bases, and 14 bases had no gene match. Germline CDR1 is GTSNPN and CDR2 is SVGIG (reference sequence). The CDR3 covers 19 residues. The CDR3 reads CAWSPHGLAGGRWGGELFF. The CDR3 DNA reads TGTGCCTGGAGTCCCCACGGACTAGCGGGAGGGCGATGGGGCGGGGAGCTGTTTTTT.

The chain couples TRBV5-5 to TRBJ2-6; D unresolved. CDR3 length: 16 amino acids. Germline values: CDR1 SGHKS, CDR2 YYEKEE (reference sequence). Trimming removed 6 bases from V and 0 bases from J, with 13 bases in between. The CDR3 DNA reads as TGTGCCAGCACCACCTCTCGGGTCTCTGGGGCCAACGTCCTGACTTTC. Translating it yields CASTTSRVSGANVLTF.

The chain is built from TRBV7-6 and TRBJ1-1; D is perhaps TRBD1 (5 bases). CDR3 length equals 11 residues. V was cut by 8 bases and J by 3 bases, with 7 bases left in between. CDR1 and CDR2 from the germline V gene are SGHVS and FNYEAQ. CDR3 DNA sequence: TGTGCCAGCGGGACTTACACTGAAGCTTTCTTT. This encodes CASGTYTEAFF.

The gene calls are TRBV18 and TRBJ2-1; 9 bases align to TRBD1. V was pared by 4 bases and J by 4 bases, with 5 bases of the junction left unmatched. This CDR3 is 15 amino acids long. Germline V gene lookup returns CDR1 KGHSH and CDR2 LQKENI. Here the CDR3 DNA reads TGTGCCAGCTCACTCCCCGGGACAGGGTACAATGAGCAGTTCTTC. This gives the protein CASSLPGTGYNEQFF.

In regard to this clone: A junction end diverges from the germline sequence, so it may reflect a read error. This rearrangement joins TRBV28 to TRBJ1-1; unclear D gene. The CDR3 spans 12 residues. Germline-derived CDR1 and CDR2 are MDHEN and SYDVKM. CDR3 nucleotide sequence: TGTGCCACCAGTCCGGCGGACACTGAAGCTTTCTTT. Translation gives CATSPADTEAFF. Based on the CDR3 plus reference TRBV28 and TRBJ1-1, the full variable domain is DVKVTQSSRYLVKRTGEKVFLECVQDMDHENMFWYRQDPGLGLRLIYFSYDVKMKEKGDIPEGYSVSREKKERFSLILESASTNQTSMYLCATSPADTEAFFGQGTRLTVV.

The chain is built from TRBV6-4 and TRBJ2-3; a weak D match, TRBD2 (5 bases). V lost 8 bases and J lost 0, with 9 bases in between. The CDR3 contains 13 residues. The germline V gene encodes CDR1 MRHNA and CDR2 SNTAGT. As DNA, the CDR3 is TGTGCCAGCTCACCGGGGAGCACAGATACGCAGTATTTT. Its translation: CASSPGSTDTQYF.